What follows describes a single T cell receptor (beta chain). What it binds is not known. The entirety of the isolated RNA underwent reverse transcription, so expressed TCRB transcripts were sequenced. Some clones are missing from TCRdb's copy, which holds only in-frame ones; the method was immunoSEQ multiplex PCR. The profile shows around 260,000 clones, 20% of them singletons. CDR1 SGHDT and CDR2 YYEEEE come from the germline V gene. The CDR3 totals 15 residues. V lost 0 bases, J lost 3 bases, and 10 bases lay in between. The data derive from a study of beta chain features in type 1 diabetes. Study overall: Age, gender and cell yields were similar between patients and healthy donors. Examination spanned over 85,000,000 sorted cells from all samples. Points from the study as a whole: Naive, central memory and Treg TCRB repertoires appeared more alike in patients than in healthy donors. Amplification by PCR could prefer shorter templates, with the same effect in patients and controls. There was a moderate but significant shortening of TCRB CDR3s in all four CD4+ subsets of Type 1 diabetes patients.

The receptor was isolated from a woman aged 35 to 49 with type 1 diabetes. Sequencing was done on a sample of naive CD4+ T cells from blood. J is TRBJ1-5 and V is TRBV5-6; no reliable D call. Written as DNA, the CDR3 is TGTGCCAGCAGCTTGGGAGGTGCGCCCAATCAGCCCCAGCATTTT. Translation gives CASSLGGAPNQPQHF.